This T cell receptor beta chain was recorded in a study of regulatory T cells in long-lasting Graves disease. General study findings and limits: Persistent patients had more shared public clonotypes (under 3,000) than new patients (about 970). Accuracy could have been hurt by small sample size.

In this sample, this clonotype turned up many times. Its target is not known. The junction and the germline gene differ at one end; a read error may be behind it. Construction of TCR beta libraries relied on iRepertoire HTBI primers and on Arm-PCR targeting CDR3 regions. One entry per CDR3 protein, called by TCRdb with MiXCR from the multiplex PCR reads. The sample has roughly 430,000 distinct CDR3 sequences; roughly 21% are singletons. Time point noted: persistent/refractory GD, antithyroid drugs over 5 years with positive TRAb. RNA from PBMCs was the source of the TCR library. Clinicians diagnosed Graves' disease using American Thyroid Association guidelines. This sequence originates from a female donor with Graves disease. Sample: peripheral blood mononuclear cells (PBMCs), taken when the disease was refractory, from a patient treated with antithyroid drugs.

The CDR3 region is CASGIRNRGRATNIQYF. CDR3 nucleotides: TGTGCCAGCGGAATCCGAAATAGGGGGAGGGCCACAAACATTCAGTACTTC. The genes are TRBV12-3 or TRBV12-4 and TRBJ2-4, with D possibly TRBD2 on 7 matching bases. CDR3 length equals 17 residues.